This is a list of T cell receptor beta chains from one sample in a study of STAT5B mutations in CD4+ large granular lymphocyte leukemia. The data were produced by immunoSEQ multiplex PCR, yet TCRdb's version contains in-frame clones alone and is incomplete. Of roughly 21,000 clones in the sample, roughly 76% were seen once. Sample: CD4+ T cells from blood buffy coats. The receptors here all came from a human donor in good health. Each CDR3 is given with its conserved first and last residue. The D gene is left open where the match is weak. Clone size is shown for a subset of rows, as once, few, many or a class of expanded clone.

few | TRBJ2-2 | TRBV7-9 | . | TGTGCCAGCAGCTTTTGGGAACCGAACACCGGGGAGCTGTTTTTT | CASSFWEPNTGELFF
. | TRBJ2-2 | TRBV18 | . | TGTGCCAGCTCACCACCCGTAGGAGGGGGCGAAAACACCGGGGAGCTGTTTTTT | CASSPPVGGGENTGELFF
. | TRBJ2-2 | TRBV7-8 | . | TGTGCCAGCAGCCCACAGACAGGTTCGGCCGGGGAGCTGTTTTTT | CASSPQTGSAGELFF
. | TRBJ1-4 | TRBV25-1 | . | TGTGCCAGCAGTGAATCGGTGGGGGCTAATGAAAAACTGTTTTTT | CASSESVGANEKLFF
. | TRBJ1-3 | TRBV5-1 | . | TGCGCCAGCAGCTTGGCCAATGGGGGGGCTGGAAACACCATATATTTT | CASSLANGGAGNTIYF
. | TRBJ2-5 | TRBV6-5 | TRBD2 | TGTGCCAGCACCCGGGGCGGGAGGGCCTGGGAGACCCAGTACTTC | CASTRGGRAWETQYF
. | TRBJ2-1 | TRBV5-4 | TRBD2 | TGTGCCAGCAGCCCAGATCCTAGCGGGAATTACAATGAGCAGTTCTTC | CASSPDPSGNYNEQFF
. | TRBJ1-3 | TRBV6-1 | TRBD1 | TGTGCCAGCAGTATGGACAGGGGAGGAAACACCATATATTTT | CASSMDRGGNTIYF
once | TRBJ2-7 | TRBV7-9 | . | TGTGCCAGCAGCTTAGGAGGGGCATCCTACGAGCAGTACTTC | CASSLGGASYEQYF
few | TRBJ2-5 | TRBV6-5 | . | TGTGCCAGCTTTGAGTTCCCGAGAGAGACCCAGTACTTC | CASFEFPRETQYF
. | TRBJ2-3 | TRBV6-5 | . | TGTGCCAGCAGCCGCCGGGACAGCACAGATACGCAGTATTTT | CASSRRDSTDTQYF
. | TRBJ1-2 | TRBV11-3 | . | TGTGCCAGCAGCTTAGGTACAGGGTACCATGGCTACACCTTC | CASSLGTGYHGYTF
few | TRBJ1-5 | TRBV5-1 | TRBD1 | TGCGCCAGCAGCTGGGGGACAGGGGATCAGCCCCAGCATTTT | CASSWGTGDQPQHF
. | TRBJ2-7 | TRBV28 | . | TGTGCCAGCAGTTCCGAGGAAGGTGTCAGGCCGACCTACGAGCAGTACTTC | CASSSEEGVRPTYEQYF
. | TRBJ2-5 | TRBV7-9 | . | TGTGCCAGCAGCGCCAACAGCGGCTCCCAAGAGACCCAGTACTTC | CASSANSGSQETQYF
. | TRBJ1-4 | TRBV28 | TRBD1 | TGTGCCAGCAGTTACGTACCACAGGGGGGAAATGAAAAACTGTTTTTT | CASSYVPQGGNEKLFF
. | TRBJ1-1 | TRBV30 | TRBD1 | TGTGCCTGGAGGAGGAAACAGGGGGCAGCTGAAGCTTTCTTT | CAWRRKQGAAEAFF
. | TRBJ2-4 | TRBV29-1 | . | TGCAGCGTTTCTGCTGAAAACATTCAGTACTTC | CSVSAENIQYF
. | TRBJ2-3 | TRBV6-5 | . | TGTGCCAGCAGTGACCGCCTCACCAATACGCAGTATTTT | CASSDRLTNTQYF
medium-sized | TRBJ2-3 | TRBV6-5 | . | TGTGCCAGCAGTTTCCAGCGGTCCACAGATACGCAGTATTTT | CASSFQRSTDTQYF
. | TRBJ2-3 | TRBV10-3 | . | TGTGCCATCAGTGAAATTCTGGCGACAGATACGCAGTATTTT | CAISEILATDTQYF
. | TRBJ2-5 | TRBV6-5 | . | TGTGCCAGCAGGGACTACCTCGAACAAGAGACCCAGTACTTC | CASRDYLEQETQYF
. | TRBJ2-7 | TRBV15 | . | TGTGCCACCAGCAGGTCTTCCAGCGGAGCCTACGAGCAGTACTTC | CATSRSSSGAYEQYF
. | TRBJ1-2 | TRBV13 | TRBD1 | TGTGCCAGCAGCTTAGTGCAGGGGGCGAGGGGCTACACCTTC | CASSLVQGARGYTF
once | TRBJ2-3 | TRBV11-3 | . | TGTGCCAGCAGCTTTTTCGCTAGCGTAGGCACAGATACGCAGTATTTT | CASSFFASVGTDTQYF
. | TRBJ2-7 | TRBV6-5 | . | TGTGCCAGCAGTTACGGAGTTACCTACGAGCAGTACTTC | CASSYGVTYEQYF
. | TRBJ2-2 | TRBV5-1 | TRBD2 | TGCGCCAGCCAACTAGCGGCCTCGAACACCGGGGAGCTGTTTTTT | CASQLAASNTGELFF
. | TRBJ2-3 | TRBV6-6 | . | TGTGCCAGCAGGCCCCCAGGGGCAGATACGCAGTATTTT | CASRPPGADTQYF
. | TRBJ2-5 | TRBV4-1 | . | TGCGCCAGCAGCATTCAGCGGATCCAAGAGACCCAGTACTTC | CASSIQRIQETQYF
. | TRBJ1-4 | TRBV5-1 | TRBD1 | TGCGCCAGCAGCCTGGGACAGCTTAATGAAAAACTGTTTTTT | CASSLGQLNEKLFF
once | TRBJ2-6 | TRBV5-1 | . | TGCGCCAGCAGCTTGGAACCCACAGGCCTCTCTGGGGCCAACGTCCTGACTTTC | CASSLEPTGLSGANVLTF
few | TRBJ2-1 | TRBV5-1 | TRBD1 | TGCGCCAGCAGCGCGGGACAGGACCACAATGAGCAGTTCTTC | CASSAGQDHNEQFF
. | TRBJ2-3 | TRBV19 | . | TGTGCCAGTAACCAGGGATCCTCATACACAGATACGCAGTATTTT | CASNQGSSYTDTQYF
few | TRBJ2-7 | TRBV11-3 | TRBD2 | TGTGCCAGCAGCCGGACTAGCGGGGCCTACGAGCAGTACTTC | CASSRTSGAYEQYF
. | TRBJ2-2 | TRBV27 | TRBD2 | TGTGCCAGCAGTTCCTCGGGACTAGGTTCCGGGGAGCTGTTTTTT | CASSSSGLGSGELFF
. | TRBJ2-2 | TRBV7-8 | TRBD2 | TGTGCCAGCAGCTTACCTAGCGGGAGACCTTCCGCGAACACCGGGGAGCTGTTTTTT | CASSLPSGRPSANTGELFF
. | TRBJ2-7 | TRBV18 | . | TGTGCCAGCTCACGAATCCCCCTAAGCGAGCAGTACTTC | CASSRIPLSEQYF
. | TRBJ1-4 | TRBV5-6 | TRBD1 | TGTGCCAGCAGCCTGACAGGGGGGAAGAGTGAAAAACTGTTTTTT | CASSLTGGKSEKLFF
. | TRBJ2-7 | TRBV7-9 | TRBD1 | TGTGCCAGCAGCCCGGGACAGATCAACTCCTACGAGCAGTACTTC | CASSPGQINSYEQYF
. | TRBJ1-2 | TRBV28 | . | TGTGCCAGCATCCCCGGAGGGGACTATGGCTACACCTTC | CASIPGGDYGYTF
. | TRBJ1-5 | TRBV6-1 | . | TGTGCCAGCAGCATCCGGGCCGAGATGCAGCCCCAGCATTTT | CASSIRAEMQPQHF
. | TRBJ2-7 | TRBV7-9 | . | TGTGCCAGCAGCTTGGGACCGGGAAACTACGAGCAGTACTTC | CASSLGPGNYEQYF
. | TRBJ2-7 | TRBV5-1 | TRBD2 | TGCGCCAGCAGCCCCCGGACTAGCGGGAGCTACGAGCAGTACTTC | CASSPRTSGSYEQYF
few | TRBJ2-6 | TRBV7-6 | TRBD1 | TGTGCCAGCGGAACAGGGGGCGTAGCTGGGGCCAACGTCCTGACTTTC | CASGTGGVAGANVLTF
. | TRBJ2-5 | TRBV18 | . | TGTGCCAGCTCAAGAGGCCTAGCGAAAGAGACCCAGTACTTC | CASSRGLAKETQYF
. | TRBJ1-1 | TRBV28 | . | TGTGCCAGCAGTTTATCGGGGGGCGCCGGGAACACTGAAGCTTTCTTT | CASSLSGGAGNTEAFF
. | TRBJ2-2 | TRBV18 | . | TGTGCCAGCTCCCGAGACTCGAACACCGGGGAGCTGTTTTTT | CASSRDSNTGELFF
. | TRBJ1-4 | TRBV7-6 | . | TGTGCCAGCAGCCGAGCGGGGGGATCAACTAATGAAAAACTGTTTTTT | CASSRAGGSTNEKLFF
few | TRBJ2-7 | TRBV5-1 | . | TGCGCCAGCAGCTTGGACAGGATTGGGCAGTACTTC | CASSLDRIGQYF
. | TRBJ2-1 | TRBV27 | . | TGTGCCAGCAGTTTATCGAACAATGAGCAGTTCTTC | CASSLSNNEQFF